This TCR beta chain was identified during a study of T cells in tuberculosis. For the study at large: In South Africa, adults with active tuberculosis were compared with IGRA-negative and latently infected IGRA-positive adolescents.

Each clinical donor contributed on average roughly 92,000 T cells from unsorted cryopreserved PBMC. Germline V CDR1 and CDR2: SGDLS, YYNGEE. The CDR3 is made up of 13 amino acids. V was pared by 0 bases and J by 6 bases, with 7 bases between. Here immunoSEQ multiplex PCR was the method, and the copy in TCRdb shows in-frame clones only, minus some. The sample comprises about 43,000 clones, roughly 94% of which are singletons, and roughly 2% rests with the top ten. The sample comprised PBMCs. This receptor was taken from a donor aged 10-29 years with latent tuberculosis or without tuberculosis infection. Some clones in this sample may be carry-over from other donors' samples. The chain is built from TRBV9 and TRBJ1-3; no firm D call. CDR3 protein: CASSVALLNTIYF. In nucleotides, the CDR3 is TGTGCCAGCAGCGTAGCCCTTCTAAACACCATATATTTT.